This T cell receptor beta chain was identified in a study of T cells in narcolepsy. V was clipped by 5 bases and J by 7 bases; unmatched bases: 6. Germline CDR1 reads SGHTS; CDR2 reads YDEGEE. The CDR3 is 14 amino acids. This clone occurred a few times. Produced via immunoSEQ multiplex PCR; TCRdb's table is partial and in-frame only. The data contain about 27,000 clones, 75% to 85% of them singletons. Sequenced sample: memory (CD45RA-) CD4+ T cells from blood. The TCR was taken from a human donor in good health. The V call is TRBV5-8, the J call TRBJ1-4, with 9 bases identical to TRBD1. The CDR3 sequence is CASSTGTGTEKLFF. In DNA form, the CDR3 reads TGTGCCAGCAGTACCGGGACAGGGACTGAAAAACTGTTTTTT.